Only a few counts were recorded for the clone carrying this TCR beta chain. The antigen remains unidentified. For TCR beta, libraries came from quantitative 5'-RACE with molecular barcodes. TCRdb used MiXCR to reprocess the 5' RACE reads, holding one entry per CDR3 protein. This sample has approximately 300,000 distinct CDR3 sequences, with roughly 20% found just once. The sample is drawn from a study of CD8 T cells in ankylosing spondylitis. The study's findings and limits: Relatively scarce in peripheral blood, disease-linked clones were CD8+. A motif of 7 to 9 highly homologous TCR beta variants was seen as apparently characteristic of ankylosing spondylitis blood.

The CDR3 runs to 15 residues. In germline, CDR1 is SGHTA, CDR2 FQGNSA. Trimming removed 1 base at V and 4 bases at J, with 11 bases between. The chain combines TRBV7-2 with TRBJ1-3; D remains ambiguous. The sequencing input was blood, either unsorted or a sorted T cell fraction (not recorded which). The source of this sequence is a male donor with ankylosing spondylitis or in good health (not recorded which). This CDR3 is CASSLDRIAGNTIYF. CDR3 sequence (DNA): TGTGCCAGCAGCTTAGATCGGATCGCGGGAAACACCATATATTTT.